The source of this T cell receptor beta chain is a study of CD8+ T cells in alopecia areata. The sequencing template was cDNA reverse transcribed from extracted RNA. Assay: immunoSEQ multiplex PCR; the TCRdb copy retains only in-frame clones and omits some. The sample holds some 170,000 clones, just over 65% seen once. CDR1 and CDR2 from the germline V gene are SEHNR and FQNEAQ (reference sequence). The CDR3 extends over 13 amino acids. The V gene end was trimmed by 3 bases and the J gene end by 4 bases; junction bases not matched to a gene: 2. This specimen consisted of CD8+ T cells sorted from blood, obtained at week 0. The rearrangement links TRBV7-9 to TRBJ2-5, with 7 bases aligning to TRBD1. The sequence derives from a human donor with alopecia areata. This chain's CDR3 is CASSFTGAETQYF. CDR3 nucleotides: TGTGCCAGCAGCTTTACAGGGGCAGAGACCCAGTACTTC.